These 18 T cell receptor beta chains were sequenced from one sample in a study of cytomegalovirus exposure and HLA in healthy donors. 60 Vbeta and 13 Jbeta primers were used in PCR. Repertoires were generated with immunoSEQ multiplex PCR, while TCRdb's copy carries only in-frame clones and drops some. Listed are about 64,000 clones; about 3.6% falls within the top ten. Sequenced: PBMCs. The receptor source for this set is a woman under 30 in good health and CMV-seronegative.

This chain links TRBV6-5 with TRBJ2-3, with 12 positions matching TRBD2. Germline V gives CDR1 MNHEY, CDR2 SVGAGI. V dropped 6 bases and J dropped 4; count of bases not matched to a gene: 2. The CDR3 consists of 14 residues. CDR3 nucleotides: TGTGCCAGCAGCAGACTAGCGGGAGCAGATACGCAGTATTTT. Translating gives CASSRLAGADTQYF.

This sequence joins TRBV7-9 and TRBJ1-1; D is ambiguous. V lost 5 bases and J lost 4, with 14 bases in between. Germline loops: CDR1 SEHNR, CDR2 FQNEAQ (reference sequence). The CDR3 has 14 residues. The CDR3 is CASSPRRVITEAFF. CDR3 nucleotides: TGTGCCAGCAGCCCAAGGAGAGTGATCACTGAAGCTTTCTTT.

The rearrangement links TRBV5-1 to TRBJ2-7; TRBD2 might be the D (6 bases). Germline-derived CDR1 and CDR2 are SGHRS and YFSETQ. CDR3 length equals 16 residues. With 4 bases removed from V and 2 bases from J, the gap between germline ends came to 19 bases. The CDR3 DNA reads as TGCGCCAGCAGCCGGGAGACTCCCCCGCCGGCCTACGAGCAGTACTTC. Its protein product is CASSRETPPPAYEQYF.

V is TRBV19 and J is TRBJ1-5, with TRBD1 matching over 10 bases. Germline CDR1 and CDR2: LNHDA and SQIVND (reference sequence). This CDR3 is 16 amino acids long. V gave up 3 bases and J gave up 7 bases; unmatched junction bases: 9. The CDR3 sequence: CASSMGEGQGIQPQHF. CDR3 sequence (DNA): TGTGCCAGTAGTATGGGTGAGGGACAGGGGATCCAGCCCCAGCATTTT.

The chain couples TRBV4-1 to TRBJ2-7, with TRBD1 matching 9 bases. The CDR3 consists of 15 residues. Germline V gene lookup returns CDR1 MGHRA and CDR2 YSYEKL. The junction had 7 bases not matched to a gene; V was cut back by 2 bases and J by 5 bases. The CDR3 nucleotides read TGCGCCAGCAGCCAACGGGACAGGGCTATGGACGAGCAGTACTTC. Encoded protein: CASSQRDRAMDEQYF.

This clone is called medium-sized (0.01 to 0.1%) based on its frequency. The chain carries TRBV2 and TRBJ1-1; D not certain. The V and J ends lost 8 bases and 0 bases respectively, with 16 bases between them. The length of the CDR3 is 15 residues. Germline-derived CDR1 and CDR2 are SNHLY and FYNNEI. The CDR3 DNA reads TGTGCCAGCTGTTTAGAGGAATCCCTGAACACTGAAGCTTTCTTT. It specifies CASCLEESLNTEAFF.

The chain employs TRBV4-2 and TRBJ2-7; 8 bases map to TRBD2. The CDR3 contains 16 residues. Germline V gene lookup returns CDR1 LGHNA and CDR2 YNFKEQ. The ends lost 0 bases at V and 1 base at J; junction bases unmatched: 5. This CDR3 reads CASSQEEVAGSYEQYF. Written as DNA, the CDR3 is TGTGCCAGCAGCCAAGAGGAGGTAGCGGGGTCCTACGAGCAGTACTTC.

V is TRBV9 and J is TRBJ1-5, with a possible D match to TRBD1 (6 bases). Per the germline V gene, CDR1 is SGDLS and CDR2 is YYNGEE. Trimming pared 3 bases from V and 7 bases from J, leaving 14 bases between. The CDR3 sequence is 14 residues long. This CDR3 reads CASSEGGGRQPQHF. CDR3 DNA sequence: TGTGCCAGCAGCGAGGGAGGGGGGAGGCAGCCCCAGCATTTT.

This sequence joins TRBV29-1 and TRBJ1-4, with D maybe TRBD1 (6 bases). This CDR3 comprises 15 residues. The germline gives CDR1 SQVTM, CDR2 ANQGSEA. With 4 bases removed from V and 3 bases from J, the gap between germline ends came to 15 bases. The CDR3 DNA sequence: TGCAGCGTTGGGGGCGGGGGCCTTCCTAATGAAAAACTGTTTTTT. Amino acid sequence: CSVGGGGLPNEKLFF.

Regarding this clone: One junction end does not reproduce the germline sequence, and a read error may be involved. J is TRBJ1-2 and V is TRBV7-7; D may be TRBD1 (5 bases). Germline assignment: CDR1 SSHAT and CDR2 FNYEAQ (reference sequence). The CDR3 loop spans 16 amino acids. This CDR3 is CASSSHSLDRLYGYTF. CDR3 DNA sequence: TGTGCTAGCAGCTCCCACTCCCTTGACAGACTCTATGGCTACACCTTC.

The V and J genes are TRBV29-1 and TRBJ2-1, with D possibly TRBD1 on 6 matching bases. Trimming took 7 bases from V and 10 from J, leaving 20 bases between them. The CDR3 totals 13 residues. Germline-derived CDR1 and CDR2 are SQVTM and ANQGSEA. This chain's CDR3 is CSATKGGEGEQFF. Written as DNA, the CDR3 is TGCAGCGCGACAAAAGGGGGAGAGGGGGAGCAGTTCTTC.

The chain carries TRBV29-1 and TRBJ1-1; no clear D gene. The CDR3 is 10 residues long. Between the trimmed V and J ends, which lost 7 bases and 8 bases, there was a span of 11 bases. CDR1 is SQVTM and CDR2 is ANQGSEA in the germline V gene. CDR3 sequence: CSGSTYEAFF. The CDR3 DNA reads as TGCAGCGGATCGACATACGAAGCTTTCTTT. Using reference TRBV29-1 and TRBJ1-1 for the parts outside the CDR3, the full variable domain is SAVISQKPSRDICQRGTSLTIQCQVDSQVTMMFWYRQQPGQSLTLIATANQGSEATYESGFVIDKFPISRPNLTFSTLTVSNMSPEDSSIYLCSGSTYEAFFGQGTRLTVV.

A word on this clone: A read error may account for a junction end that differs from germline. The rearrangement joins TRBV6-1 to TRBJ2-7; possibly TRBD2 for D (5 bases). This CDR3 has 14 amino acids. Germline V gene lookup returns CDR1 MNHNS and CDR2 SASEGT. In DNA, the CDR3 is TGTGCCAGCAGTGGACCAGCGGAGACCTCCGAGCAGTCCTTC. Translation: CASSGPAETSEQSF.

J is TRBJ1-2 and V is TRBV30, with 7 nucleotides matching TRBD1. CDR1 and CDR2 from the germline V gene are GTSNPN and SVGIG (reference sequence). The CDR3 runs 13 residues. Unmatched junction bases numbered 7, after V lost 1 base and J lost 8 bases. The CDR3 spells CAWSAETGNGYTF. As DNA, the CDR3 is TGTGCCTGGAGTGCGGAGACAGGGAACGGCTACACCTTC.

Comments on this clone: One junction end disagrees with the germline gene, perhaps due to a read error. This chain uses TRBV6-1 with TRBJ2-1, with TRBD1 matching over 7 bases. The CDR3 spans 16 residues. CDR1 and CDR2 (germline): MNHNS, SASEGT. The CDR3 reads CASSESGGGSDNEQFF. The CDR3 bases are TGTGCCAGCAGTGAATCAGGGGGTGGCTCCGACAATGAGCAGTTCTTC.

This chain uses TRBV18 with TRBJ1-1, with D possibly matching TRBD1 (6 bases). V was cut by 5 bases and J by 0 bases, with 10 bases left in between. Looked up from germline, CDR1 is KGHSH and CDR2 is LQKENI. The CDR3 is made up of 14 amino acids. The CDR3 sequence: CASSSQGLNTEAFF. The CDR3 DNA is TGTGCCAGCTCATCCCAGGGGCTGAACACTGAAGCTTTCTTT.

The chain recombines TRBV5-4 with TRBJ2-2, with D unclear. The germline gives CDR1 SGHNT, CDR2 YYREEE (reference sequence). V lost 4 bases, J lost 7 bases, and 11 bases lay in between. The length of the CDR3 is 13 residues. This chain's CDR3 is CASSPSVNGELFF. The CDR3 DNA follows: TGTGCCAGCAGCCCCTCAGTGAACGGGGAGCTGTTTTTT.

The V gene is TRBV25-1, the J gene TRBJ2-7; 8 bases are a match to TRBD1. The germline V gene encodes CDR1 MGHDK and CDR2 SYGVNS. The CDR3 extends over 14 amino acids. V dropped 6 bases and J dropped 6; count of bases not matched to a gene: 10. This CDR3 reads CASRTGEPAGEQYF. CDR3 bases: TGTGCCAGCAGGACAGGGGAACCTGCCGGCGAGCAGTACTTC.